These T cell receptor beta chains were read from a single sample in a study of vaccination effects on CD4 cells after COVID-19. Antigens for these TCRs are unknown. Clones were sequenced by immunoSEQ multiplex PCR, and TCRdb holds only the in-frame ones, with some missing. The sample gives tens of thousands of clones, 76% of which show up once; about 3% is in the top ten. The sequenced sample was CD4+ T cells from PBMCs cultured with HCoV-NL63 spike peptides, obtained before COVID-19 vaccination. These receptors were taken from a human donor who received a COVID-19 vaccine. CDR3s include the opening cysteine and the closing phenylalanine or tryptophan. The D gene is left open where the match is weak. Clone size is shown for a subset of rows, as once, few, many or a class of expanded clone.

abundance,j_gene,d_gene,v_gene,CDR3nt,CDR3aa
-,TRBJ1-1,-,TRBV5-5,TGTGCCAGCAGCTTGGCTTGGAACACTGAAGCTTTCTTT,CASSLAWNTEAFF
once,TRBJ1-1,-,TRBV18,TGTGCCAGCTCACCTCAATCGGGGACTAACACTGAAGCTTTCTTT,CASSPQSGTNTEAFF
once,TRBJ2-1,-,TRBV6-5,TGTGCCAGCATGGAGTTTCATGGGGATGAGCAGTTCTTC,CASMEFHGDEQFF
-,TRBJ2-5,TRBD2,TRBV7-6,TGTGCCAGCAGCGGAGGACTAGCGGGGGGCCAAGAGACCCAGTACTTC,CASSGGLAGGQETQYF
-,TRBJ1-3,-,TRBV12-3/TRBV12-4,TGTGCCAGCAGTCCGACCCAGGGCTACACCATATATTTT,CASSPTQGYTIYF
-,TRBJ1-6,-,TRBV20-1,TGCAGTGCTAGTCATGGGAGCGCAAATTCACCCCTCCACTTT,CSASHGSANSPLHF
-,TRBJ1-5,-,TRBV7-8,TGTGCCAGCAGCCTTCAGGGCAATCAGCCCCAGCATTTT,CASSLQGNQPQHF
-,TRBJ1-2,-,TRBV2,TGTGCCAGCAGTTCCGGGGGCGACTATGGCTACACCTTC,CASSSGGDYGYTF
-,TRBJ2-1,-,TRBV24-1,TGTGCCACCAGTGATTTCACAGCAACCTCCTACAATGAGCAGTTCTTC,CATSDFTATSYNEQFF
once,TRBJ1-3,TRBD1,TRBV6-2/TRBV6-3,TGTGCCAGCAGCCTTCGGGGGACAGAGAGAAACACCATATATTTT,CASSLRGTERNTIYF
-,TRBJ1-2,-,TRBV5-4,TGTGCCAGCAGCTTGGGGACAGTTACTAACTATGGCTACACCTTC,CASSLGTVTNYGYTF
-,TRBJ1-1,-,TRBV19,TGTGCCAGTAGTCCCAGGGCGGGAATTGGGCCTGAAGCTTTCTTT,CASSPRAGIGPEAFF
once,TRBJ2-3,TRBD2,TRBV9,TGTGCCAGCAGCCCCCGGCCTCCTAGCGGGGCCAACACAGATACGCAGTATTTT,CASSPRPPSGANTDTQYF
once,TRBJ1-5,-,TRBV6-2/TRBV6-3,TGTGCCAGCAGCCCGCAGGGGTTAACGCAGCCCCAGCATTTT,CASSPQGLTQPQHF
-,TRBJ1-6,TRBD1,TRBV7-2,TGTGCCAGCAGCAAGCCAGGGGGGTTGGGTGCTAATTCACCCCTCCACTTT,CASSKPGGLGANSPLHF
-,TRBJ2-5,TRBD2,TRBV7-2,TGTGCCAGCAGCTTAAAGGGAGCGGGGGGGCCGTGGGAGACCCAGTACTTC,CASSLKGAGGPWETQYF
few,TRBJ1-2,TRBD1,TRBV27,TGTGCCAGCAGTAAGGGACAGGGAATCCGCGGCTACACCTTC,CASSKGQGIRGYTF
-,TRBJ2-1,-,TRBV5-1,TGCGCCAGCAGCTTGATCCTAGCTCAGTACAATGAGCAGTTCTTC,CASSLILAQYNEQFF
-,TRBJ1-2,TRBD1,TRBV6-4,TGTGCCAGCAGTGCGGTGACAGGGGGGTTTGGCTACACCTTC,CASSAVTGGFGYTF
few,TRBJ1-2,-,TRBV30,TGTGCCTGGAGTGAGGGGTTGGATGGCTACACCTTC,CAWSEGLDGYTF
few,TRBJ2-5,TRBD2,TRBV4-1,TGCGCCAGCAGCCAAGTGGGGACTAGCCGGGAGACCCAGTACTTC,CASSQVGTSRETQYF
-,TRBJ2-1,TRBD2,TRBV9,TGTGCCAGCAGGGCTTCAATCGGGGAGGGGCGAGGCAATGAGCAGTTCTTC,CASRASIGEGRGNEQFF
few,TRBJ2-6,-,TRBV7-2,TGTGCCATCACCCTGGGCGCGGCTGGGGCCAACGTCCTGACTTTC,CAITLGAAGANVLTF
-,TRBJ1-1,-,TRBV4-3,TGCGCCAGCAGCCTTTACGTGACAGGTGAAACTGAAGCTTTCTTT,CASSLYVTGETEAFF
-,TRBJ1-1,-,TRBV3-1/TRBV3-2,TGTGCCAGCAGCCAAGTACGTGGAACAGGGATGATAGAAGCTTTCTTT,CASSQVRGTGMIEAFF
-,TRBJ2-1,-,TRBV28,TGTGCCGGGGGTGACCTCTACAATGAGCAGTTCTTC,CAGGDLYNEQFF
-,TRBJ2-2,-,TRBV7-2,TGTGCCAGCAGCTTAGAACTCCTGAACACCGGGGAGCTGTTTTTT,CASSLELLNTGELFF
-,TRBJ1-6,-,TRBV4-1,TGCGCCAGCAGCCAAGTTGGGGAAACGCGGCTGGGCCTCCACTTT,CASSQVGETRLGLHF
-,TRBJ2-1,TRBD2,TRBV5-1,TGCGCCAGCAGCAAACTAAGCGGGGGCGCCGTCAATGAGCAGTTCTTC,CASSKLSGGAVNEQFF
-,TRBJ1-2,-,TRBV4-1,TGCGCCAGCAGCCAAGGTACAGGGAACTATGGCTACACCTTC,CASSQGTGNYGYTF
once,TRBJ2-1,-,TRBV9,TGTGCCAGCAGCGTTGAGGGTGAGCAGTTCTTC,CASSVEGEQFF